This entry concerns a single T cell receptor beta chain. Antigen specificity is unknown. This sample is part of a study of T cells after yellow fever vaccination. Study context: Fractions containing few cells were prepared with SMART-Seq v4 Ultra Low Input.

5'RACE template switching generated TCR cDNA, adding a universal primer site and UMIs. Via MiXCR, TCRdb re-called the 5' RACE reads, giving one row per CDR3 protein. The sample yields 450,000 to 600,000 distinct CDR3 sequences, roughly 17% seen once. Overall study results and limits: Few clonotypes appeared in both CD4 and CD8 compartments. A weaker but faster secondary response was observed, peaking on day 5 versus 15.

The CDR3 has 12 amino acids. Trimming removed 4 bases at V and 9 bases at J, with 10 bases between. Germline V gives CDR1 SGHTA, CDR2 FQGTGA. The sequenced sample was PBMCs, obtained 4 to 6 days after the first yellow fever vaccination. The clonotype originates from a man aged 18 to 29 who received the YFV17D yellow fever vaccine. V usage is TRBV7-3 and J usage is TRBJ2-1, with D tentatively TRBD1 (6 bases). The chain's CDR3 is CASSSDSGEQFF. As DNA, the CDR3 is TGTGCCAGCAGCTCGGACAGTGGTGAGCAGTTCTTC.